What follows are 15 T cell receptor beta chains derived from one specimen sequenced in a study of blood T cell repertoires in COVID-19 (dated by TCRdb to the early 2020s). The protocol used for the library was the immunoSEQ multiplex PCR assay. The source is immuneACCESS, and TCRdb retained only in-frame sequences with V and J called. Part of the clones is not carried over; for the studies checked, unresolved V genes explain less than half of this, and the remainder is unexplained. Within this sample are more than 70,000 clones, with just over 90% of them counted one time only. The top ten clones comprise under 6.5% of the sample. Material for sequencing was peripheral blood. Every receptor here comes from a woman younger than 30 with acute or convalescent COVID-19.

V is TRBV25-1 and J is TRBJ1-5; no clear D gene. V dropped 3 bases and J dropped 1 base, with 7 bases sitting between them. This CDR3 is built from 14 residues. Germline loops: CDR1 MGHDK, CDR2 SYGVNS. CDR3 protein: CASSDRLSNQPQHF. In nucleotides, the CDR3 is TGTGCCAGCAGTGACCGACTCAGCAATCAGCCCCAGCATTTT.

V usage is TRBV7-2 and J usage is TRBJ1-6; no clear D gene. V was pared by 0 bases and J by 9 bases, with 12 bases between. The CDR3 runs 15 residues. CDR1 SGHTA and CDR2 FQGNSA come from the germline V gene. The CDR3 here is CASSLALGASSPLHF. CDR3 bases: TGTGCCAGCAGCTTAGCGCTGGGAGCCAGTTCACCCCTCCACTTT.

This clone was found once. Here the CDR3 reads CASSQLDRTNTGELFF. The CDR3 coding sequence is TGTGCCAGCAGCCAATTGGACAGGACGAACACCGGGGAGCTGTTTTTT. The V call is TRBV16, the J call TRBJ2-2, with 7 bases lining up with TRBD1. The J segment lost 0 bases and the V segment lost 1 base, leaving 2 bases of the junction unmatched. The CDR3 sequence is 16 residues long. Germline CDR1 and CDR2: KGHSY and FQNENV.

This sequence joins TRBV24-1 and TRBJ1-2, with unresolved D. Trimming took off 3 bases at V and 5 bases at J, with 12 bases between the two ends. The CDR3 is 14 amino acids. Germline CDR1 KGHDR, CDR2 SFDVKD. CDR3 sequence: CATSDGVAGYGYTF. CDR3 bases: TGTGCCACCAGTGATGGTGTGGCGGGTTATGGCTACACCTTC.

The rearrangement links TRBV10-1 to TRBJ1-5; D remains ambiguous. CDR1 and CDR2 from the germline V gene are WNHNN and SYGVQD (reference sequence). The CDR3 contains 14 residues. V shed 11 bases and J shed 2 bases, with 16 bases lying between them. The CDR3 here is CAGGGGWGNQPQHF. Written as DNA, the CDR3 is TGCGCCGGAGGTGGAGGGTGGGGCAATCAGCCCCAGCATTTT.

The chain employs TRBV7-9 and TRBJ1-6; TRBD1 aligns across 11 bases. The CDR3 consists of 16 residues. The J segment lost 2 bases and the V segment lost 6 bases, leaving 3 bases of the junction unmatched. Per the germline V gene, CDR1 is SEHNR and CDR2 is FQNEAQ (reference sequence). The CDR3 DNA follows: TGTGCCAGCAGACCGGGACAGGGGGCCTATAATTCACCCCTCCACTTT. This codes for CASRPGQGAYNSPLHF.

The chain has TRBV27 and TRBJ2-3, with D perhaps matching TRBD2 (5 bases). CDR3 length equals 13 residues. V dropped 5 bases and J dropped 6 bases, with 12 bases sitting between them. Germline values: CDR1 MNHEY, CDR2 SMNVEV (reference sequence). Here the CDR3 reads CASSLLPGDTQYF. The CDR3 DNA reads as TGTGCCAGCAGTCTCCTCCCGGGGGATACGCAGTATTTT.

This chain connects TRBV12-3 or TRBV12-4 to TRBJ2-3; D unresolved. The CDR3 length is 13 residues. The V end lost 1 base, the J end lost 7 bases, and 9 bases lay between the germline ends. The DNA for the CDR3 is TGTGCCAGCAGTTTAGTCCAGTCGCATACGCAGTATTTT. Protein sequence: CASSLVQSHTQYF.

The rearrangement joins TRBV6-5 to TRBJ1-6; D might be TRBD1 (5 bases). The germline gives CDR1 MNHEY, CDR2 SVGAGI. This CDR3 region has 14 residues. Trimming took off 11 bases at V and 9 bases at J, with 20 bases between the two ends. CDR3 nucleotides: TGTGCCTGCCATCAGACCCAGGGCAGTTCACCCCTCCACTTT. This encodes CACHQTQGSSPLHF.

This chain connects TRBV19 to TRBJ1-4; 10 bases fit TRBD1. This CDR3 comprises 15 residues. With V trimmed by 5 bases and J by 4 bases, 4 bases remained unmatched. The germline V gene has CDR1 LNHDA and CDR2 SQIVND (reference sequence). The CDR3 DNA follows: TGTGCCAGTAGTTTCGGGACAGGGGATAATGAAAAACTGTTTTTT. It is translated as CASSFGTGDNEKLFF.

Here the CDR3 DNA reads TGTGCCAGCAGCTTAGTACTTGCCGGGGAGCTGTTTTTT. Translated, it gives CASSLVLAGELFF. The chain is built from TRBV7-9 and TRBJ2-2; no clear D. V lost 1 base and J 6 bases, leaving 6 bases between the germline ends. Germline V gene lookup returns CDR1 SEHNR and CDR2 FQNEAQ (reference sequence). CDR3 length: 13 amino acids.

The chain uses TRBV30 and TRBJ1-4; the match to TRBD1 covers 9 bases. The CDR3 extends over 14 amino acids. The V gene's germline CDR1 is GTSNPN and CDR2 SVGIG (reference sequence). Unmatched junction bases numbered 5, after V lost 1 base and J lost 8 bases. CDR3 DNA sequence: TGTGCCTGGAGTGGGGGACAGGGACGCGAAAAACTGTTTTTT. As protein: CAWSGGQGREKLFF.

This rearrangement joins TRBV7-8 to TRBJ2-1; 13 bases map to TRBD2. CDR1 is SGHVS and CDR2 is FQNEAQ in the germline V gene. V trimming: 0 bases; J trimming: 9 bases; junction bases outside the gene matches: 11. The CDR3 is 18 amino acids. CDR3 in amino acids: CASSLALGLAGAGFEQFF. The DNA of the CDR3 is TGTGCCAGCAGCTTAGCGCTCGGACTAGCGGGGGCCGGGTTTGAGCAGTTCTTC.

The chain employs TRBV7-9 and TRBJ2-7; TRBD2 aligns across 11 bases. V gave up 1 base and J gave up 1 base; unmatched junction bases: 0. The CDR3 runs 15 residues. The V gene's germline CDR1 is SEHNR and CDR2 FQNEAQ (reference sequence). The CDR3 region has the DNA TGTGCCAGCAGCTTAGGACTAGCGGGATCCTACGAGCAGTACTTC. It codes for CASSLGLAGSYEQYF.

The chain combines TRBV30 with TRBJ2-1, with TRBD1 identical over 10 bases. The CDR3 loop spans 13 amino acids. Germline V gives CDR1 GTSNPN, CDR2 SVGIG (reference sequence). V lost 6 bases, J lost 4 bases, and 3 bases stayed unmatched. Written as DNA, the CDR3 is TGTGCCTGCCGGGACAGGGGTTACAATGAGCAGTTCTTC. Protein product: CACRDRGYNEQFF.